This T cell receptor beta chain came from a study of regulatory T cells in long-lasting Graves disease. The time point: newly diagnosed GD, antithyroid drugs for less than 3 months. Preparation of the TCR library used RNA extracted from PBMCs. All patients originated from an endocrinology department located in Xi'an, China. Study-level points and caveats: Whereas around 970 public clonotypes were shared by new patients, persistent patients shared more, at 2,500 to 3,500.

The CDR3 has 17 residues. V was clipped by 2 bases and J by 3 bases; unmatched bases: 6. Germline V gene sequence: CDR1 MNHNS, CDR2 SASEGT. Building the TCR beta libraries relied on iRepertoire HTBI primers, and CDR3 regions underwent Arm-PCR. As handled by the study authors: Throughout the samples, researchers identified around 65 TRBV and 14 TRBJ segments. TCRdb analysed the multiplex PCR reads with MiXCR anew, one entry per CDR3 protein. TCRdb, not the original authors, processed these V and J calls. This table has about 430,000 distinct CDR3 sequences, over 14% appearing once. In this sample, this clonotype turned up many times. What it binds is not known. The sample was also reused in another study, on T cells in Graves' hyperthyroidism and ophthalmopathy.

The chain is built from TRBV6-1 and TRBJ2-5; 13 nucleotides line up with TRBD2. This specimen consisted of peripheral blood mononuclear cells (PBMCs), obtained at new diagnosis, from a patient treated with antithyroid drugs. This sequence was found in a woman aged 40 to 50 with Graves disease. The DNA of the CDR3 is TGTGCCAGCAGTGAATGGACTAGCGGGAGTGTCGAAGAGACCCAGTACTTC. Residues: CASSEWTSGSVEETQYF.